This record looks at one T cell receptor (beta chain) sequence and its context. In its sample, this clone was seen a few times. Its specific antigen is unknown. No base qualities exist here, and no much larger clone lies one base off it. Sorted unstimulated T cells, along with proliferating T cells recovered from mixed lymphocyte reactions, underwent TCRbeta CDR3 sequencing. Fresh whole blood from more than 9 HLA-typed healthy donors served as the source for isolating PBMCs. Looking up the germline V gene yields CDR1 SGHTA and CDR2 FQGNSA. A distance of 7 bases separates the germline ends of V and J, which lose 4 bases and 7 bases respectively. Reading from cysteine to phenylalanine, the CDR3 counts 11 amino acids. Of all the DNA, just the CDR3 is kept, 33 bases in frame from base 1. The data derive from a study of siplizumab effects on memory and regulatory T cells (dated by TCRdb to between 2018 and 2021). About the study as a whole: The effect of the anti-CD2 antibody siplizumab on alloreactive T-cell subsets was examined in allogeneic mixed lymphocyte reactions constructed from human PBMCs. Findings and caveats that apply to the study as a whole: In reactions with siplizumab, an average of about 69% of mappable alloreactive CD4+ clones were Treg-derived, compared with 26.9% in control reactions. The cumulative frequency of alloreactive sequences that could be traced back to unstimulated CD4+ memory T cells was significantly reduced by siplizumab. No functional confirmation was obtained for the suppressive function of proliferating Tregs from siplizumab cultures. Because sequences at frequencies below about 10^-5 were poorly captured, only a minor fraction of alloreactive clones could be mapped back to unstimulated subsets. Roughly 75-95% of proliferating CD4+ or CD8+ clones could not be assigned a naive or memory phenotype. Compared with memory T cells, unstimulated naive T cells appeared more diverse, and naive cells seemed to make a substantial contribution to the alloresponse.

Receptor libraries were prepared by the immunoSEQ multiplex PCR assay. Each sample had some 94,000 TCR templates assayed by the deep sequencing platform. Genomic DNA extracted from sorted T cells was used for TCRbeta CDR3 sequencing. From the authors' description of their analysis: Clonal analysis of TCRbeta CDR3 data was done in the R programming language. Alloreactive CD4+ and CD8+ clones were identified by comparing unstimulated samples to CFSE-low samples taken after the reaction. Alloreactive CD4+ clones were assigned to regulatory or non-regulatory origin by matching sequences to sorted unstimulated Treg and non-Treg repertoires. In its TCRdb copy, this immuneACCESS table keeps in-frame sequences only and misses some clones. Where compared with another copy, unresolved V genes explain less than half of these, and the others have no known cause. That table furnishes V, J and clone size, whereas the DNA furnished D and trimming. The sample table contains around 72,000 clones; only one count was recorded for about 90% of them. The ten largest clones represent approximately 31% of the sample.

The specimen was CD8+ T cells sorted from blood. The sequence came from a human donor in good health. The chain couples TRBV7-2 to TRBJ1-2, with no confident D gene call. CDR3 protein: CASSSEGGYTF. The nucleotide sequence is given as TGTGCCAGCAGCTCGGAGGGTGGCTACACCTTC.